The present T cell receptor beta chain was sequenced within a study of identical twins (dated by TCRdb to about 2016). Turning to the overall study: TCR alpha and beta repertoires from monozygotic twins, unrelated adults of various ages and cord blood were deep-sequenced to test whether fetal clonotypes persist. To rule out contamination, the twin experiments were replicated at different times with different library preparation protocols. Results and caveats for the whole study, not just this receptor: Invariant T cells such as MAIT and iNKT could partly confound zero-insertion analyses, though diverse VJ usage argued against this for most clonotypes. Excess twin sharing in beta out-of-frame sequences was weaker because fewer shared sequences lowered the signal-to-noise ratio. Because the same donors could not be followed over many years, the conclusions relied on cross-sectional statistical analysis. Abundant cord blood beta clonotypes had fewer insertions, young adult naive repertoires showed a similar but weaker trend, and memory repertoires showed no such trend. Compared with coincidental sharing between unrelated individuals, out-of-frame TCR alpha sequences shared between twins had an excess of sequences with low generation probability. In monozygotic twins, out-of-frame TCR alpha sharing was systematically underestimated by recombination models, although the models agreed with sharing between unrelated individuals.

From the cysteine through the phenylalanine, the CDR3 covers 16 amino acids. Kept here is only the CDR3 DNA, which spans 48 bases and is read in frame from base 1. Only healthy Caucasian donors were included. Library preparation used 5' RACE. TCRdb names Illumina HiSeq 2000 as the instrument used. Template switching introduced a universal primer binding site; the final cDNA contained a unique molecular identifier, enabling accurate counting of TCR cDNA molecules. Specific primers in the conserved constant-segment region were used to synthesize first-strand cDNA for the TCR alpha and beta chains. To control for contamination, every cDNA library was double barcoded, receiving both a SMART-Mk sample barcode and Illumina barcodes. TruSeq adapter sequences, together with Illumina sample barcodes, were added in two successive PCR steps. TCR alpha and beta cDNA libraries were sequenced on the Illumina HiSeq platform with custom primers. The authors' analysis ran thus. Unique molecular identifiers were extracted from raw reads with MiGEC, and CDR3 positions were determined with MiXCR. For each individual, recombination models were inferred using an EM algorithm with the repgenHMM and IGoR tools. The analysis of shared clonotypes was done with the tcR package in R, with sharing normalized by the product of cloneset sizes. Out-of-frame nonproductive sequences were analyzed to study raw recombination free of thymic and clonal selection effects. TCRdb reanalyzed the raw reads on its own, using fastp at Q25 for trimming and MiXCR for clone calling, and kept in-frame beta chains. Under each unique CDR3 protein, matching rows form one entry showing the most common genes and DNA. TCRdb, not the authors, supplied the V and J calls. Here the sample has some 1,600,000 distinct CDR3 sequences; around 29% occur a single time. The ten largest clones capture 0.25% to 0.3% of the sample.

Worth noting for this clonotype: Its antigen specificity is not known. No base quality values were provided; no much bigger clone lies one nucleotide off.

This receptor was obtained from a newborn girl in good health. The receptor chain draws on TRBV21-1 and TRBJ2-1; the DNA was not compared with TRBD1, the D call given in the table. TRBV21-1 is a pseudogene segment. The specimen was cord blood. The DNA reads TGTGCCAGCAGCACAACCAGGGGGCTACCCTACAATGAGCAGTTCTTC. This is translated as CASSTTRGLPYNEQFF.